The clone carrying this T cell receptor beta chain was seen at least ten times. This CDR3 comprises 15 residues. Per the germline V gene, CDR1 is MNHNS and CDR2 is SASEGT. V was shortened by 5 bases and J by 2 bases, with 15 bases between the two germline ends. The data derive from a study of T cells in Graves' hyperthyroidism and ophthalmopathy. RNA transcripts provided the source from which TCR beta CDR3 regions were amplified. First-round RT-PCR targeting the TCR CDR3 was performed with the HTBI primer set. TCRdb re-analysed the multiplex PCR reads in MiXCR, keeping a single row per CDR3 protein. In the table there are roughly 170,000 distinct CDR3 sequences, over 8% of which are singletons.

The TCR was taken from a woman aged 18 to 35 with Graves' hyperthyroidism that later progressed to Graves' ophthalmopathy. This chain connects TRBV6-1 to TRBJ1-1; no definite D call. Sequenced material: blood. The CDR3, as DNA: TGTGCCAGCAGTTACGCTACACCCCAAAACACTGAAGCTTTCTTT. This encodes CASSYATPQNTEAFF.